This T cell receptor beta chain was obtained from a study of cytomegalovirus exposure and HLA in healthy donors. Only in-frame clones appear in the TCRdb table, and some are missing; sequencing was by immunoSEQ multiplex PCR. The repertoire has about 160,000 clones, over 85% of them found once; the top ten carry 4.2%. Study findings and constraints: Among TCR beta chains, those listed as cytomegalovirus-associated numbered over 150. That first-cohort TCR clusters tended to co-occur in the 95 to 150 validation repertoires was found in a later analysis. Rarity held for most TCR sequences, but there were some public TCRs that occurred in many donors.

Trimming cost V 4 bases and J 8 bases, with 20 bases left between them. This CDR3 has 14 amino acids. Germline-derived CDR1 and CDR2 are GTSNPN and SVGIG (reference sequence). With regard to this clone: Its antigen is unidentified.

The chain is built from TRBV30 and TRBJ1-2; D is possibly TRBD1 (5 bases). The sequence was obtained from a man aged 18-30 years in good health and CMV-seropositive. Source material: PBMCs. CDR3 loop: CAWKGNLGLGGYTF. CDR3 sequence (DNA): TGTGCCTGGAAGGGCAATTTGGGACTCGGAGGCTACACCTTC.